Listed here are 26 T cell receptor beta chains from one sample, sequenced in a study of shared clonotypes between healthy human individuals. The data were produced by immunoSEQ multiplex PCR, yet TCRdb's version contains in-frame clones alone and is incomplete. Among 2 million to 2.5 million clones listed, over 85% were seen once. Sequenced input: naive CD4+ T cells from PBMCs. The subset denotes: CD45RA+ positively selected. These receptors were collected from a man aged 18-30 years in good health. Some clones in this sample may be carry-over from other donors' samples.

J is TRBJ2-3 and V is TRBV4-2, with a weak D call TRBD2 (6 bases). Germline assignment: CDR1 LGHNA and CDR2 YNFKEQ. Deletions cut 5 bases from V and 4 bases from J, with 28 bases between. The CDR3 spans 19 residues. CDR3 coding DNA: TGTGCCAGCAGCGGACGGGACTTCCTGGGGGGAGAGGCGTCAGATACGCAGTATTTT. It specifies CASSGRDFLGGEASDTQYF.

V is TRBV19 and J is TRBJ1-1; TRBD1 matches 7 bases. The V gene's germline CDR1 is LNHDA and CDR2 SQIVND (reference sequence). This CDR3 has 16 residues. Trimming took 1 base from V and 1 from J; bases not matched to a gene: 6. The CDR3 DNA sequence: TGTGCCAGTAGTATAGGGCACAGGGGAAAGAACACTGAAGCTTTCTTT. Residues: CASSIGHRGKNTEAFF.

The gene calls are TRBV10-1 and TRBJ2-7; 11 bases are a match to TRBD2. Germline assignment: CDR1 WNHNN and CDR2 SYGVQD (reference sequence). The CDR3 is 13 amino acids. CDR3 amino acids: CASGRAPPHEQYF. For the CDR3, the DNA is TGCGCTAGCGGGAGGGCCCCGCCGCACGAGCAGTACTTC.

Concerning this clone itself: The sample contains more than one DNA sequence encoding this CDR3. The chain employs TRBV6-1 and TRBJ2-7; 10 bases are a match to TRBD1. This CDR3 region has 13 residues. Losses at the gene ends were 8 bases for V and 2 bases for J; bases not matched to a gene: 3. CDR1 and CDR2 from the germline V gene are MNHNS and SASEGT. For the CDR3, the DNA is TGTGCCAGCCGGGACAGGGGTGCCTACGAGCAGTACTTC. Amino acid sequence: CASRDRGAYEQYF.

This clone has only one observation. J is TRBJ2-3 and V is TRBV7-3; D gene uncertain. The CDR3 loop spans 20 amino acids. Trimming removed 4 bases from V and 2 bases from J, with 28 bases in between. Germline CDR1 SGHTA, CDR2 FQGTGA. This CDR3 reads CASSSDASDKKASPTDTQYF. In DNA, the CDR3 is TGTGCCAGCAGCTCGGACGCCTCCGATAAGAAGGCGTCTCCCACAGATACGCAGTATTTT.

The chain couples TRBV28 to TRBJ1-3; TRBD1 aligns across 7 bases. The CDR3 consists of 15 residues. Per germline, CDR1 MDHEN and CDR2 SYDVKM. J lost 5 bases, V lost 6 bases, and 10 bases had no gene match. CDR3 DNA: TGTGCCAGCAGCCCTTCTGACAGGGATCGAAACACCATATATTTT. It codes for CASSPSDRDRNTIYF.

The CDR3 protein is CASSQTRLLPKSTDTQYF. The CDR3 nucleotides read TGTGCCAGCAGCCAGACAAGACTACTTCCTAAAAGCACAGATACGCAGTATTTT. The genes are TRBV4-2 and TRBJ2-3; D might be TRBD2 (5 bases). The CDR3 totals 18 residues. Germline lookup yields CDR1 LGHNA and CDR2 YNFKEQ. The germline V and J ends were trimmed by 3 bases and 0 bases, with 19 bases remaining between them.

A few counts support this clone. The chain employs TRBV12-5 and TRBJ1-2; D is undetermined. V lost 5 bases and J 2 bases, leaving 9 bases between the germline ends. In germline, CDR1 is LGHNT, CDR2 FRNRAP. The CDR3 covers 13 residues. CDR3 protein: CASGRGLNYGYTF. In DNA form, the CDR3 reads TGTGCTAGTGGTCGCGGACTGAACTATGGCTACACCTTC.

The rearrangement links TRBV4-1 to TRBJ2-7, with 10 bases aligning to TRBD2. With V trimmed by 1 base and J by 3 bases, 9 bases remained unmatched. The CDR3 loop spans 17 amino acids. Germline V gives CDR1 MGHRA, CDR2 YSYEKL. CDR3 DNA: TGCGCCAGCAGCCAAGGCCTAGCTAGCGGGAGACACTACGAGCAGTACTTC. It specifies CASSQGLASGRHYEQYF.

This sequence joins TRBV4-1 and TRBJ2-4; TRBD1 matches at 7 bases. The CDR3 consists of 17 residues. J lost 1 base, V lost 1 base, and 7 bases had no gene match. Germline V gene sequence: CDR1 MGHRA, CDR2 YSYEKL. The CDR3 nucleotides read TGCGCCAGCAGCCAAGGATCACAGGGGCTCGCCAAAAACATTCAGTACTTC. It specifies CASSQGSQGLAKNIQYF.

The rearrangement links TRBV6-1 to TRBJ2-7; 7 bases match TRBD2. Per the germline V gene, CDR1 is MNHNS and CDR2 is SASEGT. Trimming at V came to 3 bases and at J to 2 bases, leaving 4 bases not matched to a gene. CDR3 length: 14 amino acids. CDR3 region: CASSDTSDTYEQYF. The CDR3 coding sequence is TGTGCCAGCAGTGACACTAGCGACACCTACGAGCAGTACTTC.

The chain joins TRBV29-1 to TRBJ1-1; TRBD1 matches 8 bases. CDR3 size: 13 residues. From germline, CDR1 is SQVTM and CDR2 ANQGSEA. Unmatched junction bases numbered 4, after V lost 7 bases and J lost 0 bases. Here the CDR3 DNA reads TGCAGCGGACAGGACAGGGTGAACACTGAAGCTTTCTTT. The encoded protein is CSGQDRVNTEAFF.

The rearrangement links TRBV5-1 to TRBJ2-2; TRBD1 matches 7 bases. V lost 4 bases and J lost 6; bases outside the gene matches: 9. Germline assignment: CDR1 SGHRS and CDR2 YFSETQ. CDR3 size: 15 residues. The CDR3, as DNA: TGCGCCAGCAGCGGACGTACAGGGGTCCCCGGGGAGCTGTTTTTT. Protein sequence: CASSGRTGVPGELFF. The complete variable domain, with remaining parts taken from reference TRBV5-1 and TRBJ2-2, reads KAGVTQTPRYLIKTRGQQVTLSCSPISGHRSVSWYQQTPGQGLQFLFEYFSETQRNKGNFPGRFSGRQFSNSRSEMNVSTLELGDSALYLCASSGRTGVPGELFFGEGSRLTVL.

This clone was seen once. This chain joins TRBV5-8 and TRBJ2-2, with D perhaps matching TRBD1 or TRBD2 (6 bases each). The germline CDR1 and CDR2 sequences are SGHTS and YDEGEE. This CDR3 has 14 residues. The V and J ends lost 3 bases and 5 bases respectively, with 11 bases between them. The CDR3 DNA is TGTGCCAGCAGCTACCAGGGGAGGACCGGGGAGCTGTTTTTT. Encoded protein: CASSYQGRTGELFF.

The chain recombines TRBV7-9 with TRBJ2-1; perhaps TRBD1 as D (7 bases). The germline CDR1 and CDR2 sequences are SEHNR and FQNEAQ (reference sequence). V dropped 7 bases and J dropped 6 bases, with 16 bases sitting between them. This CDR3 has 14 amino acids. The CDR3 DNA is TGTGCCAGCACTTCAGGGGGACTGACCAATGAGCAGTTCTTC. It codes for CASTSGGLTNEQFF.

The chain links TRBV2 to TRBJ2-5; maybe TRBD2 (6 bases). This CDR3 is 13 amino acids long. Germline V gene sequence: CDR1 SNHLY, CDR2 FYNNEI. Trimming left V 4 bases short and J 7 bases short, with 13 bases between. In DNA form, the CDR3 reads TGTGCCAGCAGTGGGGACGGGAGAGTGACCCAGTACTTC. It encodes CASSGDGRVTQYF.

V gene TRBV15 combines with J gene TRBJ2-7, with a weak D call TRBD2 (6 bases). CDR3 length: 14 amino acids. CDR1 is LNHNV, CDR2 YYDKDF, per germline (reference sequence). V gave up 3 bases and J gave up 2 bases, with 11 bases separating them. In DNA, the CDR3 is TGTGCCACCAGCAGGTATAGCGGAGCCTACGAGCAGTACTTC. Translation gives CATSRYSGAYEQYF.

To note about this clone: The same CDR3 also results from other DNA sequences found in this sample. V usage is TRBV10-3 and J usage is TRBJ2-7, with 9 positions matching TRBD1. Germline loops: CDR1 ENHRY, CDR2 SYGVKD. CDR3 size: 14 residues. The V gene end was trimmed by 5 bases and the J gene end by 3 bases; junction bases not matched to a gene: 5. The CDR3 sequence: CAISKGQGSYEQYF. For the CDR3, the DNA is TGTGCCATCAGTAAAGGACAGGGGAGCTACGAGCAGTACTTC.

The chain links TRBV9 to TRBJ2-2; D is perhaps TRBD1 or TRBD2 (6 bases each). Trimming stripped 3 bases from V and 0 bases from J, with 12 bases between. The CDR3 totals 16 residues. Germline V gene data show CDR1 as SGDLS and CDR2 as YYNGEE. The CDR3 protein is CASSARRGANTGELFF. The CDR3, as DNA: TGTGCCAGCAGCGCTAGGAGGGGGGCGAACACCGGGGAGCTGTTTTTT.

The V gene is TRBV23-1, the J gene TRBJ2-7; the match to TRBD2 covers 9 bases. TRBV23-1 is filed as an ORF, its function uncertain. The CDR3 is 17 amino acids. After removal of 4 bases from V and 0 bases from J, the junction contained 10 bases not matched to a gene. The CDR3 spells CASSRGLAGPSSYEQYF. The CDR3 nucleotides are TGCGCCAGCAGTCGGGGTCTAGCGGGACCGAGCTCCTACGAGCAGTACTTC.

The chain employs TRBV5-1 and TRBJ2-1, with TRBD2 matching over 9 bases. The CDR3 contains 15 residues. V was clipped by 0 bases and J by 9 bases; unmatched bases: 7. Germline V gene data show CDR1 as SGHRS and CDR2 as YFSETQ. Written as DNA, the CDR3 is TGCGCCAGCAGCTTGGTGATAGCGGGAGAAGGTGAGCAGTTCTTC. This codes for CASSLVIAGEGEQFF.

The chain links TRBV5-4 to TRBJ2-3, with D unclear. The germline CDR1 and CDR2 sequences are SGHNT and YYREEE (reference sequence). This CDR3 comprises 13 residues. V was trimmed by 1 base and J by 3 bases, leaving 6 bases between them. In DNA, the CDR3 is TGTGCCAGCAGCTTGCGGCAGACAGATACGCAGTATTTT. Encoded protein: CASSLRQTDTQYF.

The rearrangement uses TRBV11-3 and TRBJ2-1, with 7 positions matching TRBD2. CDR1 and CDR2 from the germline V gene are SGHNT and YENEEA. The junction had 25 bases not matched to a gene; V was cut back by 5 bases and J by 9 bases. The CDR3 sequence is 19 residues long. The CDR3 region has the DNA TGTGCCAGCAGCCTAGGGGCGGGGTATATGCGGGAGAATCGAGTTGAGCAGTTCTTC. It specifies CASSLGAGYMRENRVEQFF.

With regard to this clone: Mismatch with germline at one junction end may stem from a read error. This chain links TRBV7-9 with TRBJ2-2; D is possibly TRBD2 (5 bases). Germline lookup yields CDR1 SEHNR and CDR2 FQNEAQ (reference sequence). This CDR3 spans 15 amino acids. The CDR3 region is CASSLALANTGELFF. DNA of the CDR3: TGTGCCAGCAGTTTAGCACTAGCGAACACCGGGGAGCTGTTTTTT.

This clone has only one observation. The chain combines TRBV7-9 with TRBJ2-1, with 11 bases matching TRBD2. Per germline, CDR1 SEHNR and CDR2 FQNEAQ (reference sequence). J gave up 2 bases and V 4 bases, and 10 bases lay outside the gene matches. This CDR3 spans 18 amino acids. CDR3 nucleotide sequence: TGTGCCAGCAGCTCAACCGGTAGCGGGAGGGCCCCCTACAATGAGCAGTTCTTC. This translates into CASSSTGSGRAPYNEQFF. Full variable domain (rest looked up from reference TRBV7-9 and TRBJ2-1): DTGVSQNPRHKITKRGQNVTFRCDPISEHNRLYWYRQTLGQGPEFLTYFQNEAQLEKSRLLSDRFSAERPKGSFSTLEIQRTEQGDSAMYLCASSSTGSGRAPYNEQFFGPGTRLTVL.

The chain is built from TRBV6-5 and TRBJ2-3, with TRBD2 identical over 7 bases. V lost 6 bases and J lost 2; bases outside the gene matches: 5. Germline loops: CDR1 MNHEY, CDR2 SVGAGI. The CDR3 covers 14 residues. In nucleotides, the CDR3 is TGTGCCAGCAGGGGCGGGAGAATCACAGATACGCAGTATTTT. Amino acids: CASRGGRITDTQYF.